This record concerns one TCR beta chain sequence. As yet, its antigen is unknown. These data come from a study of T cell repertoires in cytomegalovirus infection. As for the study in general: Public signatures in TCR beta pointed to CMV infection and matching HLA type.

In germline, CDR1 is SGHNT, CDR2 YYREEE (reference sequence). The CDR3 consists of 15 residues. V shed 3 bases and J shed 1 base, with 13 bases lying between them. TCRdb reanalysed the reads using MiXCR and keeps one entry per CDR3 protein. The sample lists some 920,000 distinct CDR3 sequences; around 31% were seen once. This specimen was cultured CD8+ T cells from PBMCs, taken from culture after CMV antigen stimulation. This receptor was taken from a human donor in good health (CMV status not recorded). Some clones in this sample may be carry-over from other donors' samples. V is TRBV5-4 and J is TRBJ2-5, with D possibly being TRBD2 (6 bases). CDR3 sequence (DNA): TGTGCCAGCAGCTCCCTTAGCGGCCCCCAAGAGACCCAGTACTTC. Translation gives CASSSLSGPQETQYF. Complete variable domain (other parts from reference TRBV5-4 and TRBJ2-5): ETGVTQSPTHLIKTRGQQVTLRCSSQSGHNTVSWYQQALGQGPQFIFQYYREEENGRGNFPPRFSGLQFPNYSSELNVNALELDDSALYLCASSSLSGPQETQYFGPGTRLLVL.